Described below is a single T cell receptor beta chain sequence and its context. Its antigen is as yet unknown. The source of the sample is a study of cytomegalovirus exposure and HLA in healthy donors. Study-level results: It is likely that the observed cluster of highly shared sequence variants was a sequencing artifact. Cytomegalovirus-associated status was assigned to approximately 160 TCR beta chains.

Researchers ran the PCR with 60 Vbeta and 13 Jbeta primers. Repertoires were generated with immunoSEQ multiplex PCR, while TCRdb's copy carries only in-frame clones and drops some. The sample holds approximately 200,000 clones; roughly 85% are singletons and the top ten take over 2%. V was cut by 2 bases and J by 5 bases, with 13 bases left in between. The CDR3 has 15 amino acids. Looked up from germline, CDR1 is SGHVS and CDR2 is FQNEAQ. The sample taken for sequencing was PBMCs. The rearrangement links TRBV7-8 to TRBJ1-5, with a possible D match to TRBD1 (6 bases). This receptor was taken from a woman between 50 and 59 years old in good health and CMV-seronegative. CDR3 nucleotide sequence: TGTGCCAGCAGCTTACCGGGACAAAGGGATCAGCCCCAGCATTTT. It yields the protein CASSLPGQRDQPQHF.